This is a list of T cell receptor beta chains from one sample in a study of regulatory T cells in long-lasting Graves disease. MiXCR, run by TCRdb on the multiplex PCR reads, gives a single entry per CDR3 protein. Among about 460,000 distinct CDR3 sequences listed, roughly 23% were seen once. Sample: peripheral blood mononuclear cells (PBMCs), taken when the disease was refractory, from a patient treated with antithyroid drugs. All receptors come from a female donor with Graves disease. The CDR3 runs from the conserved cysteine through the conserved F or W. The D gene is left open where the match is weak. Clone size appears in some rows only: once, few, many, or a class for an expanded clone.

clone_size	v_call	j_call	d_call	cdr3_aa	cdr3_nt
NA	TRBV5-1	TRBJ2-5	TRBD2	CASSQLAGSETQYF	TGCGCCAGCAGCCAACTAGCGGGGTCGGAGACCCAGTACTTC
many	TRBV6-1	TRBJ2-7	TRBD2	CASSEVAGPYYEQYF	TGTGCCAGCAGTGAAGTAGCGGGGCCGTACTACGAGCAGTACTTC
many	TRBV28	TRBJ2-2	TRBD1	CASSLKSTMGTGMDVNTGELFF	TGTGCCAGCAGTTTAAAGTCCACGATGGGGACAGGGATGGACGTAAACACCGGGGAGCTGTTTTTT
once	TRBV4-2	TRBJ1-5	NA	CASSQHPGSNQPQHF	TGTGCCAGCAGCCAACATCCCGGGAGCAATCAGCCCCAGCATTTT
NA	TRBV12-3/TRBV12-4	TRBJ2-1	TRBD2	CASRPIAGGSYNEQFF	TGTGCCAGCAGGCCCATAGCGGGAGGTTCCTACAATGAGCAGTTCTTC
NA	TRBV11-2	TRBJ2-1	NA	CASSLGHREQNDNEQFF	TGTGCCAGCAGCTTAGGCCACCGGGAACAAAACGACAATGAGCAGTTCTTC
many	TRBV2	TRBJ1-6	NA	CASTLGDGLHF	TGTGCCAGCACCCTTGGGGACGGGCTCCACTTT
NA	TRBV11-3	TRBJ2-7	TRBD1	CASSLVWGTGNSYEQYF	TGTGCCAGCAGCTTAGTGTGGGGGACAGGGAACTCCTACGAGCAGTACTTC
NA	TRBV30	TRBJ1-1	NA	CAWRGGGTEAFF	TGTGCCTGGAGGGGGGGAGGCACTGAAGCTTTCTTT
NA	TRBV5-6	TRBJ1-2	TRBD1	CASSLEGTGDYTF	TGTGCCAGCAGCTTGGAAGGGACAGGGGACTACACCTTC
NA	TRBV27	TRBJ1-5	NA	CASSLKGFQPQHF	TGTGCCAGCAGTTTAAAGGGGTTCCAGCCCCAGCATTTT
NA	TRBV2	TRBJ1-5	NA	CASSQNQPRHF	TGTGCCAGCAGTCAAAATCAGCCCCGGCATTTT
NA	TRBV7-2	TRBJ2-7	TRBD2	CASSQWTSGGAGQYF	TGTGCCAGCAGCCAATGGACTAGCGGGGGGGCGGGGCAGTACTTC
NA	TRBV12-3/TRBV12-4	TRBJ1-6	NA	CASSFSLNSPLHF	TGTGCCAGCAGCTTCAGCCTAAATTCACCCCTCCACTTT
many	TRBV18	TRBJ1-1	NA	CASSQGIEAFF	TGTGCCAGCTCACAGGGGATTGAAGCTTTCTTT
many	TRBV12-3/TRBV12-4	TRBJ1-5	NA	CASSPSGITSNQPQHF	TGTGCCAGCAGCCCATCGGGCATAACGAGCAATCAGCCCCAGCATTTT
few	TRBV28	TRBJ2-7	NA	CASSLPPGQSYEQYF	TGTGCCAGCAGCCTTCCCCCGGGGCAGTCCTACGAGCAGTACTTC
NA	TRBV3-1	TRBJ1-4	TRBD1	CASSQNLDRGEKLFF	TGTGCCAGCAGCCAAAACTTGGACAGGGGTGAAAAACTGTTTTTT
NA	TRBV5-1	TRBJ2-5	TRBD2	CASKRGEGETQYF	TGCGCCAGCAAACGAGGGGAGGGAGAGACCCAGTACTTC
NA	TRBV7-3	TRBJ2-2	NA	CASSLQEGTGELFF	TGTGCCAGCAGCCTACAGGAAGGCACCGGGGAGCTGTTTTTT
few	TRBV28	TRBJ1-2	NA	CAGGGAQGYTF	TGTGCGGGCGGGGGGGCGCAGGGCTACACCTTC
NA	TRBV29-1	TRBJ2-3	NA	CSVEGRMIADTQYF	TGCAGCGTTGAAGGTAGAATGATCGCAGATACGCAGTATTTT
NA	TRBV7-9	TRBJ2-7	TRBD1	CASSLAGQGIYEQYF	TGTGCCAGCAGCTTAGCTGGACAGGGGATCTACGAGCAGTACTTC
NA	TRBV12-3/TRBV12-4	TRBJ1-1	NA	CASSRRRLSVMVGNTEAFF	TGTGCCAGCAGTCGAAGGAGGCTTTCGGTAATGGTTGGGAACACTGAAGCTTTCTTT
many	TRBV7-2	TRBJ1-5	NA	CASSPQGDQPQHF	TGTGCCAGCAGCCCACAGGGAGATCAGCCCCAGCATTTT
NA	TRBV6-2/TRBV6-3	TRBJ2-3	NA	CASSRNLTDTQYF	TGTGCCAGCAGCAGGAATTTAACAGATACGCAGTATTTT
NA	TRBV20-1	TRBJ1-6	NA	CSASVGTFFSPLHF	TGCAGTGCTAGTGTAGGGACATTTTTTTCACCCCTCCACTTT
many	TRBV6-5	TRBJ2-7	TRBD2	CASSYSSSGTYEQYF	TGTGCCAGCAGTTACTCGTCTAGCGGAACCTACGAGCAGTACTTC
many	TRBV10-3	TRBJ1-4	TRBD1	CAISESRTGEGEKLFF	TGTGCCATCAGTGAGAGCAGGACAGGAGAGGGTGAAAAACTGTTTTTT
many	TRBV11-1	TRBJ2-1	TRBD1	CASSYRGDNEQFF	TGTGCCAGCAGCTACAGGGGGGACAATGAGCAGTTCTTC
many	TRBV6-5	TRBJ2-7	NA	CASSYVKEYEGLSSYEQYF	TGTGCCAGCAGTTACGTAAAGGAGTATGAGGGACTCAGCTCCTACGAGCAGTACTTC
many	TRBV28	TRBJ1-6	TRBD1	CASRPGQLGDSPLHF	TGTGCCAGCAGACCGGGACAGTTGGGAGATTCACCCCTCCACTTT
many	TRBV5-5	TRBJ2-4	NA	CASSLALGAQDIQYF	TGTGCCAGCAGCTTGGCCCTGGGGGCTCAAGACATTCAGTACTTC
NA	TRBV29-1	TRBJ2-7	NA	CSVGTAYYEQYF	TGCAGCGTTGGTACAGCCTACTACGAGCAGTACTTC
NA	TRBV30	TRBJ2-3	TRBD1	CAWRDRVADTQYF	TGTGCCTGGAGGGACAGGGTTGCAGATACGCAGTATTTT
many	TRBV7-2	TRBJ2-5	NA	CASSLGRQYQETQYF	TGTGCCAGCAGCTTAGGGCGGCAGTACCAAGAGACCCAGTACTTC
many	TRBV2	TRBJ1-5	NA	CASSESGGPQHF	TGTGCCAGCAGTGAATCCGGGGGGCCCCAGCATTTT
many	TRBV20-1	TRBJ2-7	TRBD2	CSARDIAGYEQYF	TGCAGTGCTAGAGATATAGCGGGCTACGAGCAGTACTTC
many	TRBV6-1	TRBJ2-4	TRBD1	CASSDPGQGAKNIQYF	TGTGCCAGCAGTGACCCGGGACAGGGGGCCAAAAACATTCAGTACTTC
many	TRBV28	TRBJ2-4	NA	CASSGTSLAKNIQYF	TGTGCCAGCAGTGGGACTTCTTTAGCCAAAAACATTCAGTACTTC
NA	TRBV6-5	TRBJ1-4	NA	CASSYSPAYEKLFF	TGTGCCAGCAGTTACTCGCCAGCTTATGAAAAACTGTTTTTT
NA	TRBV9	TRBJ1-5	NA	CASSVEGQGSQPQHF	TGTGCCAGCAGCGTAGAAGGGCAGGGAAGTCAGCCCCAGCATTTT
NA	TRBV3-1	TRBJ2-5	TRBD2	CASGWIAGGLETQYF	TGTGCCAGCGGGTGGATAGCGGGAGGGTTGGAGACCCAGTACTTC
many	TRBV6-2/TRBV6-3	TRBJ2-7	NA	CASSYSSGDYEQYF	TGTGCCAGCAGTTACTCTTCGGGAGACTACGAGCAGTACTTC
few	TRBV19	TRBJ2-3	TRBD1	CASSSRDRSWAQYF	TGTGCCAGTAGTAGCCGGGACAGGTCATGGGCGCAGTATTTT
many	TRBV6-1	TRBJ1-3	NA	CASGAGRGNTIYF	TGTGCCAGCGGGGCAGGGCGAGGAAACACCATATATTTT
many	TRBV28	TRBJ1-2	NA	CASSYLRRNYGYTF	TGTGCCAGCAGTTACCTCCGAAGGAACTATGGCTACACCTTC
many	TRBV2	TRBJ2-2	NA	CASSPSSGYTGELFF	TGTGCCAGCAGTCCGAGTAGCGGTTACACCGGGGAGCTGTTTTTT
many	TRBV6-1	TRBJ1-1	NA	CASKGGVTSEAFF	TGTGCCAGCAAGGGAGGGGTTACGAGTGAAGCTTTCTTT